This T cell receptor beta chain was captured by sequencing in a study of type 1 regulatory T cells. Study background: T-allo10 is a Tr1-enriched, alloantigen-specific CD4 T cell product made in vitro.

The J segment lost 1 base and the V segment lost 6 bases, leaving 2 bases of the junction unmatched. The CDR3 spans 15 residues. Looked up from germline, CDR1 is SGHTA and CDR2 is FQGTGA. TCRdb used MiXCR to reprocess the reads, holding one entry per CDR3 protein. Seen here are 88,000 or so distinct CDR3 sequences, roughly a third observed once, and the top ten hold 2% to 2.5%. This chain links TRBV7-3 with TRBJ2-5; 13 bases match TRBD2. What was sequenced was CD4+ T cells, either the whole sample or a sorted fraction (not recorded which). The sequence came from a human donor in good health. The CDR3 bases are TGTGCCAGCAGACTAGCGGGAGGGCCCCAAGAGACCCAGTACTTC. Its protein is CASRLAGGPQETQYF.